A single T cell receptor (beta chain) is shown here with its context. This entry comes from a study of OX40 agonist ivuxolimab in advanced cancers. For the study at large: Patients were infused with ivuxolimab every 2 weeks at 0.01 to 10 mg/kg. Partial responses were seen in three patients, one with hepatocellular carcinoma and two with cutaneous melanoma.

This table comes from immunoSEQ multiplex PCR, and its TCRdb copy is limited to in-frame clones, with some not included. The data contain approximately 31,000 clones, roughly 87% of them seen just once; the ten biggest clones take up under 65%. The CDR3 consists of 13 residues. In germline, CDR1 is SGDLS, CDR2 YYNGEE. The TCR was taken from an adult with an advanced solid tumor such as melanoma, head and neck, liver or kidney cancer. The rearrangement links TRBV9 to TRBJ2-5; unclear D gene. The J call may be incorrect, as the DNA end agrees better with TRBJ2-7. The material was CD4+ or CD8+ T cells sorted from blood, obtained in a trial of the OX40 agonist ivuxolimab. DNA of the CDR3: TGTGCCAGCAGCGTTTCTCCCGCCTACGAGCAGTACTTC. Its protein is CASSVSPAYEQYF.